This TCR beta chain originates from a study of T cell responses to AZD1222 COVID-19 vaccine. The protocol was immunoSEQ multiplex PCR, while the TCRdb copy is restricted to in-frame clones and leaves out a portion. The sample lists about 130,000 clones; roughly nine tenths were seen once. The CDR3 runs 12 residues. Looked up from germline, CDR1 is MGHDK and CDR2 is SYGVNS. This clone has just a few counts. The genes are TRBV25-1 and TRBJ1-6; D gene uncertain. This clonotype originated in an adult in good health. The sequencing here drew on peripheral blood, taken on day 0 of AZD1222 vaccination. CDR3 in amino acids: CASTRLNSPLHF. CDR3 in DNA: TGTGCGTCGACTCGGCTAAATTCACCCCTCCACTTT. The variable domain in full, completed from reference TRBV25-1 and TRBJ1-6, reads EADIYQTPRYLVIGTGKKITLECSQTMGHDKMYWYQQDPGMELHLIHYSYGVNSTEKGDLSSESTVSRIRTEHFPLTLESARPSHTSQYLCASTRLNSPLHFGNGTRLTVT.